This entry lists 28 T cell receptor beta chains sequenced from one sample in a study of identical twins. TCRdb itself ran the 5' RACE reads through MiXCR, one entry per CDR3 protein. The sample lists fewer than 900,000 distinct CDR3 sequences; around a sixth were seen once. The sample also formed part of further work on T cells expressing NK-cell markers.

Sequencing input: PBMCs. The receptors were sampled from a woman aged 18 to 35 in good health.

This clonotype occurred many times. The genes are TRBV6-5 and TRBJ1-2; 7 bases align to TRBD1. Germline CDR1 is MNHEY and CDR2 is SVGAGI. This CDR3 spans 11 amino acids. The V and J ends lost 10 bases and 6 bases, in that order; junction bases with no gene match: 5. CDR3 nucleotides: TGTGCCACCAGGGGGTGGAATGGCTACACCTTC. Translated: CATRGWNGYTF.

V gene TRBV6-2 or TRBV6-3 combines with J gene TRBJ2-1; D is unresolved. V was trimmed by 2 bases and J by 7 bases, leaving 9 bases between them. CDR3 length equals 13 residues. Looked up from germline, CDR1 is MNHEY and CDR2 is SVGEGT. CDR3: CASSYRIGNEQFF. For the CDR3, the DNA is TGTGCCAGCAGTTACAGAATAGGGAATGAGCAGTTCTTC.

This clonotype was found a few times. The V call is TRBV21-1, the J call TRBJ2-1. TRBV21-1 is a documented pseudogene. The CDR3 sequence is 17 residues long. The CDR3 spells CASSKGFAGKVNNEQFF. The CDR3 DNA reads as TGTGCCAGCAGCAAAGGGTTTGCAGGGAAAGTGAACAATGAGCAGTTCTTC.

The table lists this clonotype with a few counts. CDR3 region: CAISDYRTSGENYNEQFF. The CDR3 bases are TGTGCCATCAGTGACTATCGGACTAGCGGGGAAAATTACAATGAGCAGTTCTTC. The V call is TRBV10-3, the J call TRBJ2-1, with 12 bases aligning to TRBD2. CDR1 is ENHRY, CDR2 SYGVKD, per germline. J lost 4 bases, V lost 3 bases, and 10 bases had no gene match. CDR3 length: 18 amino acids.

The chain carries TRBV5-1 and TRBJ2-6, with D possibly being TRBD1 (6 bases). The V gene's germline CDR1 is SGHRS and CDR2 YFSETQ. The CDR3 length is 15 residues. V was shortened by 6 bases and J by 0 bases, with 10 bases between the two germline ends. This CDR3 is CASTPRGSGANVLTF. Here the CDR3 DNA reads TGCGCCAGCACCCCCAGGGGCTCTGGGGCCAACGTCCTGACTTTC.

This clonotype was detected only a few times. This may be a read error, as it is one base from a much larger clone. This chain joins TRBV5-6 and TRBJ2-2, with D unclear. The CDR3 totals 12 residues. The V gene's germline CDR1 is SGHDT and CDR2 YYEEEE. Deletions cut 4 bases from V and 6 bases from J, with 7 bases between. CDR3 coding DNA: TGTGCCAGCAGCCCCTGGGCCGGGGAGCTGTTTTTT. Protein: CASSPWAGELFF. Full variable domain (rest looked up from reference TRBV5-6 and TRBJ2-2): DAGVTQSPTHLIKTRGQQVTLRCSPKSGHDTVSWYQQALGQGPQFIFQYYEEEERQRGNFPDRFSGHQFPNYSSELNVNALLLGDSALYLCASSPWAGELFFGEGSRLTVL.

The rearrangement uses TRBV6-1 and TRBJ2-7; D is perhaps TRBD2 (6 bases). This CDR3 spans 15 amino acids. Trimming took off 7 bases at V and 4 bases at J, with 20 bases between the two ends. Per the germline V gene, CDR1 is MNHNS and CDR2 is SASEGT. The DNA of the CDR3 is TGTGCCAGCAAAGAGGCGTCGGCGGGGTTGTACGAGCAGTACTTC. Its protein product is CASKEASAGLYEQYF.

The V and J genes are TRBV20-1 and TRBJ2-7; TRBD2 might be the D (5 bases). The length of the CDR3 is 12 residues. V was cut by 4 bases and J by 7 bases, with 14 bases left in between. CDR1 and CDR2 from the germline V gene are DFQATT and SNEGSKA (reference sequence). CDR3 DNA sequence: TGCAGTGCTATGCCTGGAGGAGCGGAGCAGTACTTC. It encodes CSAMPGGAEQYF.

The chain is built from TRBV20-1 and TRBJ2-4; 9 nucleotides match TRBD2. CDR3 length equals 16 residues. Germline V lookup: CDR1 DFQATT, CDR2 SNEGSKA (reference sequence). Trimming cost V 3 bases and J 5 bases; bases outside gene matches: 11. The CDR3 DNA is TGCAGTGCTAGTAGAGGTGCGGGGGGGACCCAAAACATTCAGTACTTC. Translating it yields CSASRGAGGTQNIQYF.

This clonotype was seen more than once but under ten times. The chain has TRBV20-1 and TRBJ2-7; D unclear. V shed 6 bases and J shed 4 bases, with 19 bases lying between them. The CDR3 is 14 residues long. Germline assignment: CDR1 DFQATT and CDR2 SNEGSKA (reference sequence). The CDR3 sequence: CSARRHSNSYEQYF. As DNA, the CDR3 is TGCAGTGCCCGGCGACATTCCAATTCTTACGAGCAGTACTTC.

V gene TRBV29-1 combines with J gene TRBJ2-1; a weak D match, TRBD2 (6 bases). The CDR3 is made up of 14 amino acids. V dropped 4 bases and J dropped 1 base, with 11 bases sitting between them. CDR1 and CDR2 (germline): SQVTM, ANQGSEA. Written as DNA, the CDR3 is TGCAGCGTTGCCGGGACTTTTTCCTACAATGAGCAGTTCTTC. Translated: CSVAGTFSYNEQFF.

The table lists this clonotype with a few counts. This chain joins TRBV24-1 and TRBJ2-2, with 8 nucleotides matching TRBD1. Germline trimming cut 3 bases from V and 7 bases from J; bases unmatched to any gene: 15. Germline CDR1 KGHDR, CDR2 SFDVKD. The length of the CDR3 is 18 residues. CDR3 loop: CATSDGSYRTGRFGELFF. The CDR3, as DNA: TGTGCCACCAGTGATGGCTCATACCGGACAGGGAGGTTCGGGGAGCTGTTTTTT.

The V and J genes are TRBV5-1 and TRBJ2-1; TRBD1 is a possible D gene (6 bases). The CDR3 has 16 residues. V lost 4 bases, J lost 0 bases, and 14 bases lay in between. CDR1 is SGHRS and CDR2 is YFSETQ in the germline V gene. The CDR3 reads CASSPSTGNSYNEQFF. Written as DNA, the CDR3 is TGCGCCAGCAGCCCTTCCACAGGGAACTCCTACAATGAGCAGTTCTTC.

The chain links TRBV7-9 to TRBJ1-1, with D tentatively TRBD1 (6 bases). CDR1 and CDR2 from the germline V gene are SEHNR and FQNEAQ (reference sequence). Deletions cut 1 base from V and 7 bases from J, with 10 bases between. The length of the CDR3 is 13 residues. The CDR3 sequence is CASSLGTELEAFF. CDR3 nucleotide sequence: TGTGCCAGCAGCTTAGGGACAGAGCTTGAAGCTTTCTTT.

V is TRBV7-9 and J is TRBJ2-2, with 7 nucleotides matching TRBD1. CDR1 SEHNR and CDR2 FQNEAQ come from the germline V gene (reference sequence). With 4 bases clipped from V and 3 bases from J, the junction kept 8 bases outside the gene matches. The CDR3 contains 16 residues. The CDR3 DNA sequence: TGTGCCAGCAGCTGGCAGGGGGTTTCGGACACCGGGGAGCTGTTTTTT. Protein sequence: CASSWQGVSDTGELFF.

The sample holds a few counts of this clonotype. The chain has TRBV10-1 and TRBJ2-3; tentative D call: TRBD2 (6 bases). The CDR3 sequence is 16 residues long. Germline V lookup: CDR1 WNHNN, CDR2 SYGVQD (reference sequence). V shed 6 bases and J shed 1 base, with 17 bases lying between them. The chain's CDR3 is CASSGDSSLGTDTQYF. CDR3 bases: TGCGCCAGCAGCGGGGACTCCTCACTGGGCACAGATACGCAGTATTTT.

The count of this clonotype is one. The CDR3 end shows no conserved phenylalanine or tryptophan, and so a read error is likely. The chain couples TRBV9 to TRBJ2-7, with 8 bases aligning to TRBD2. The CDR3 runs to 17 residues. V lost 4 bases and J lost 4; bases outside the gene matches: 16. Germline CDR1 reads SGDLS; CDR2 reads YYNGEE. The CDR3: CASSKSSGGHLGYEQYY. CDR3 sequence (DNA): TGTGCCAGCAGCAAATCCAGCGGGGGCCACCTAGGGTACGAGCAGTACTAC.

This clonotype was found many times. V and J are TRBV20-1 and TRBJ2-1, with 10 bases lining up with TRBD1. The germline CDR1 and CDR2 sequences are DFQATT and SNEGSKA (reference sequence). V was clipped by 5 bases and J by 4 bases; unmatched bases: 5. The CDR3 contains 14 residues. The CDR3 nucleotides are TGCAGTGCTTCACCGGGACAGGGGTACAATGAGCAGTTCTTC. Amino acid sequence: CSASPGQGYNEQFF.

This clonotype was counted only a few times. The rearrangement joins TRBV20-1 to TRBJ2-1; D uncertain. V lost 5 bases, J lost 3 bases, and 5 bases lay in between. Germline V gives CDR1 DFQATT, CDR2 SNEGSKA (reference sequence). The CDR3 has 11 residues. In DNA, the CDR3 is TGCAGTGCTCTACACTACAATGAGCAGTTCTTC. Translation: CSALHYNEQFF.

The rearrangement joins TRBV20-1 to TRBJ2-7; D is unclear. The germline gives CDR1 DFQATT, CDR2 SNEGSKA (reference sequence). V lost 3 bases to trimming and J lost 1 base, with 10 bases between them. There are 13 residues in the CDR3. Written as DNA, the CDR3 is TGCAGTGCTAGGGTAAGGGCTTCCTACGAGCAGTACTTC. Its translation is CSARVRASYEQYF.

This rearrangement joins TRBV5-1 to TRBJ2-2; 9 bases match TRBD2. V dropped 4 bases and J dropped 6; count of bases not matched to a gene: 10. There are 16 residues in the CDR3. CDR1 is SGHRS and CDR2 is YFSETQ in the germline V gene. Written as DNA, the CDR3 is TGCGCCAGCAGCCCCGGGACTAGCATGGTCGCCGGGGAGCTGTTTTTT. Protein: CASSPGTSMVAGELFF.

The chain joins TRBV29-1 to TRBJ2-7; D unclear. The germline V gene encodes CDR1 SQVTM and CDR2 ANQGSEA. The CDR3 runs to 14 residues. V was clipped by 4 bases and J by 0 bases, with 13 bases between them. CDR3 sequence (DNA): TGCAGCGTTGTTGCAGGCGGAAGCTCCTACGAGCAGTACTTC. It yields the protein CSVVAGGSSYEQYF.

This clonotype showed up just a few times. The chain combines TRBV20-1 with TRBJ1-1; 7 positions match TRBD1. The CDR3 is made up of 16 amino acids. Trimming cost V 2 bases and J 4 bases; bases outside gene matches: 13. Per germline, CDR1 DFQATT and CDR2 SNEGSKA (reference sequence). The CDR3 DNA follows: TGCAGTGCTAGACAAAAAGGGAGGGGGCATAGCACTGAAGCTTTCTTT. It specifies CSARQKGRGHSTEAFF.

This clonotype was recorded a few times. V usage is TRBV9 and J usage is TRBJ2-7; D gene uncertain. The CDR3 sequence is 14 residues long. Trimming stripped 0 bases from V and 3 bases from J, with 10 bases between. CDR1 and CDR2 (germline): SGDLS, YYNGEE. DNA of the CDR3: TGTGCCAGCAGCGTAGATTTCGGCAACTACGAGCAGTACTTC. It yields the protein CASSVDFGNYEQYF.

As concerns this clonotype: The junction departs from the called germline gene at one end, perhaps through a read error. The chain joins TRBV20-1 to TRBJ2-1; 7 bases map to TRBD2. The CDR3 is 14 residues long. Per the germline V gene, CDR1 is DFQATT and CDR2 is SNEGSKA (reference sequence). Written as DNA, the CDR3 is TGCAGAGCTAGCCAGCGGGATGCCTACAATGAGCAGTTCTTC. Amino acid sequence: CRASQRDAYNEQFF.

The chain has TRBV5-1 and TRBJ1-4; D call uncertain. Germline CDR1 reads SGHRS; CDR2 reads YFSETQ. The CDR3 runs to 15 residues. V lost 0 bases and J lost 1, with 7 bases in between. The CDR3 DNA reads TGCGCCAGCAGCTTGGAGGTGGGAACTAATGAAAAACTGTTTTTT. It encodes CASSLEVGTNEKLFF. The full variable domain, with the rest looked up from reference TRBV5-1 and TRBJ1-4, is KAGVTQTPRYLIKTRGQQVTLSCSPISGHRSVSWYQQTPGQGLQFLFEYFSETQRNKGNFPGRFSGRQFSNSRSEMNVSTLELGDSALYLCASSLEVGTNEKLFFGSGTQLSVL.

The gene calls are TRBV7-2 and TRBJ2-7; 8 nucleotides agree with TRBD2. Germline CDR1 and CDR2: SGHTA and FQGNSA. V was pared by 5 bases and J by 0 bases, with 9 bases of the junction left unmatched. This CDR3 spans 16 amino acids. CDR3 in amino acids: CASSPAGSGSSYEQYF. The CDR3, as DNA: TGTGCCAGCAGCCCGGCCGGGAGCGGGAGCTCCTACGAGCAGTACTTC. Complete variable domain (other parts from reference TRBV7-2 and TRBJ2-7): GAGVSQSPSNKVTEKGKDVELRCDPISGHTALYWYRQSLGQGLEFLIYFQGNSAPDKSGLPSDRFSAERTGGSVSTLTIQRTQQEDSAVYLCASSPAGSGSSYEQYFGPGTRLTVT.

The gene calls are TRBV15 and TRBJ2-5; weak D call: TRBD2 (6 bases). This CDR3 has 16 amino acids. The V gene lost 1 base and the J gene lost 7 bases, with 19 bases spanning the gap. The germline CDR1 and CDR2 sequences are LNHNV and YYDKDF (reference sequence). The CDR3 sequence is CATSRGEVFARGTQYF. The CDR3 region has the DNA TGTGCCACCAGCAGAGGGGAGGTCTTTGCAAGAGGGACCCAGTACTTC.